Listed below are T cell receptor beta chains from one sample, sequenced in a study of T cell repertoires in cytomegalovirus infection. TCRdb reprocessed the reads via MiXCR and lists one record per CDR3 protein. The data hold around 490,000 distinct CDR3 sequences, with about a quarter observed a single time. Material for sequencing was PBMCs. The receptors were gathered from a human donor in good health (CMV status not recorded). Some clones in this sample may be carry-over from other donors' samples. Each CDR3 is given with its conserved first and last residue. D genes are given only for firm matches. Rows give clone size only sometimes, using once, few, many, or a class for an expanded clone.

abundance: NA
v_gene: TRBV20-1
d_gene: TRBD2
j_gene: TRBJ2-5
CDR3aa: CSAAKLADQGETQYF
CDR3nt: TGCAGTGCCGCGAAACTAGCGGATCAGGGGGAGACCCAGTACTTC

abundance: many
v_gene: TRBV7-2
d_gene: NA
j_gene: TRBJ2-5
CDR3aa: CASSLSVAGTGETQYF
CDR3nt: TGTGCCAGCAGCTTATCTGTAGCCGGGACGGGGGAGACCCAGTACTTC

abundance: NA
v_gene: TRBV10-3
d_gene: NA
j_gene: TRBJ1-4
CDR3aa: CAISGQNNEKLFF
CDR3nt: TGTGCCATTTCAGGTCAGAATAATGAAAAACTGTTTTTT

abundance: NA
v_gene: TRBV10-3
d_gene: NA
j_gene: TRBJ1-1
CDR3aa: CAISETRVEAFF
CDR3nt: TGTGCCATCAGTGAGACGAGGGTTGAAGCTTTCTTT

abundance: few
v_gene: TRBV4-1
d_gene: TRBD1
j_gene: TRBJ1-5
CDR3aa: CASSQVGTGKGQPQHF
CDR3nt: TGCGCCAGCAGCCAAGTAGGGACAGGGAAGGGTCAGCCCCAGCATTTT

abundance: once
v_gene: TRBV7-9
d_gene: TRBD1
j_gene: TRBJ2-5
CDR3aa: CASSPRQGMGETQYF
CDR3nt: TGTGCCAGCAGCCCCAGACAGGGTATGGGAGAGACCCAGTACTTC

abundance: few
v_gene: TRBV7-2
d_gene: NA
j_gene: TRBJ2-2
CDR3aa: CASSLDRDAGELFF
CDR3nt: TGTGCCAGCAGCTTAGACAGGGACGCCGGGGAGCTGTTTTTT

abundance: once
v_gene: TRBV20-1
d_gene: NA
j_gene: TRBJ2-1
CDR3aa: CSTLGTDHNEQFF
CDR3nt: TGCAGTACACTAGGTACAGACCACAATGAGCAGTTCTTC

abundance: few
v_gene: TRBV6-1
d_gene: NA
j_gene: TRBJ2-4
CDR3aa: CASSPDDEGGNIQYF
CDR3nt: TGTGCCAGCAGTCCGGACGACGAGGGAGGAAACATTCAGTACTTC

abundance: few
v_gene: TRBV11-2
d_gene: TRBD2
j_gene: TRBJ2-3
CDR3aa: CASSSWTSGSSGYTDTQYF
CDR3nt: TGTGCCAGCAGCTCCTGGACTAGCGGGAGCAGTGGGTACACAGATACGCAGTATTTT

abundance: NA
v_gene: TRBV30
d_gene: NA
j_gene: TRBJ1-3
CDR3aa: CAWSSRSGSGNTIYF
CDR3nt: TGTGCCTGGAGCTCCCGGAGCGGCTCTGGAAACACCATATATTTT

abundance: few
v_gene: TRBV5-1
d_gene: NA
j_gene: TRBJ1-6
CDR3aa: CASSLDPPSSPLHF
CDR3nt: TGCGCCAGCAGCTTGGATCCACCATCTTCACCCCTCCACTTT

abundance: NA
v_gene: TRBV11-2
d_gene: NA
j_gene: TRBJ2-5
CDR3aa: CASSRYSDLYQETQYF
CDR3nt: TGTGCCAGCAGCAGATATAGCGACCTGTACCAAGAGACCCAGTACTTC

abundance: many
v_gene: TRBV7-8
d_gene: TRBD1
j_gene: TRBJ1-2
CDR3aa: CASSLGTGGLYGYTF
CDR3nt: TGTGCCAGCAGCTTAGGGACAGGGGGCCTCTATGGCTACACCTTC

abundance: NA
v_gene: TRBV19
d_gene: NA
j_gene: TRBJ1-3
CDR3aa: CASSIADSSGNTIYF
CDR3nt: TGTGCCAGTAGTATAGCGGACAGCTCTGGAAACACCATATATTTT

abundance: NA
v_gene: TRBV7-9
d_gene: TRBD2
j_gene: TRBJ2-7
CDR3aa: CASSIRLAGSSYEQYF
CDR3nt: TGTGCCAGCAGCATTAGACTAGCGGGGAGCTCCTACGAGCAGTACTTC

abundance: NA
v_gene: TRBV11-1
d_gene: NA
j_gene: TRBJ2-5
CDR3aa: CASSLDAVKRSQETQYF
CDR3nt: TGTGCCAGCAGCCTTGACGCGGTCAAGCGGAGTCAAGAGACCCAGTACTTC

abundance: NA
v_gene: TRBV7-2
d_gene: NA
j_gene: TRBJ2-7
CDR3aa: CASSLVSTGNSYEQYF
CDR3nt: TGTGCCAGCAGCTTAGTCTCTACAGGGAACTCCTACGAGCAGTACTTC

abundance: many
v_gene: TRBV12-3/TRBV12-4
d_gene: NA
j_gene: TRBJ2-7
CDR3aa: CASSFRHEQYF
CDR3nt: TGTGCCAGCAGCTTCCGGCACGAGCAGTACTTC

abundance: NA
v_gene: TRBV4-3
d_gene: TRBD2
j_gene: TRBJ2-1
CDR3aa: CASSQDAGGWNEQFF
CDR3nt: TGCGCCAGCAGCCAAGACGCGGGAGGGTGGAATGAGCAGTTCTTC

abundance: once
v_gene: TRBV24-1
d_gene: TRBD2
j_gene: TRBJ2-1
CDR3aa: CATSDWSAGGDNEQFF
CDR3nt: TGTGCCACCAGTGATTGGTCAGCGGGAGGAGACAATGAGCAGTTCTTC

abundance: NA
v_gene: TRBV6-2/TRBV6-3
d_gene: TRBD2
j_gene: TRBJ2-1
CDR3aa: CASSYTSGSSYNEQFF
CDR3nt: TGTGCCAGCAGTTACACTAGCGGGAGCTCCTACAATGAGCAGTTCTTC

abundance: few
v_gene: TRBV24-1
d_gene: TRBD1
j_gene: TRBJ2-2
CDR3aa: CATRDRGHTGELFF
CDR3nt: TGTGCCACAAGGGACAGGGGGCACACCGGGGAGCTGTTTTTT

abundance: few
v_gene: TRBV4-3
d_gene: NA
j_gene: TRBJ2-3
CDR3aa: CASSQRTGVDTQYF
CDR3nt: TGCGCCAGCAGCCAGAGGACGGGTGTAGATACGCAGTATTTT

abundance: NA
v_gene: TRBV7-9
d_gene: NA
j_gene: TRBJ1-2
CDR3aa: CASSHTGSAYGYTF
CDR3nt: TGTGCCAGCAGTCATACAGGGTCGGCCTATGGCTACACCTTC

abundance: many
v_gene: TRBV7-2
d_gene: TRBD2
j_gene: TRBJ2-1
CDR3aa: CASSLVMSGSGFF
CDR3nt: TGTGCCAGCAGCTTAGTGATGAGCGGGAGTGGGTTCTTC

abundance: NA
v_gene: TRBV5-1
d_gene: NA
j_gene: TRBJ2-5
CDR3aa: CASSFTPAQETQYF
CDR3nt: TGCGCCAGCAGCTTCACGCCTGCCCAAGAGACCCAGTACTTC

abundance: NA
v_gene: TRBV6-5
d_gene: NA
j_gene: TRBJ2-1
CDR3aa: CATREIVSYNEQFF
CDR3nt: TGTGCCACCAGGGAGATAGTCTCCTACAATGAGCAGTTCTTC

abundance: NA
v_gene: TRBV7-2
d_gene: TRBD1
j_gene: TRBJ1-4
CDR3aa: CASSPQGADVKLFF
CDR3nt: TGTGCCAGCAGCCCACAGGGGGCGGATGTAAAACTGTTTTTT

abundance: NA
v_gene: TRBV6-2/TRBV6-3
d_gene: TRBD1
j_gene: TRBJ1-5
CDR3aa: CASRDGQGGQPQHF
CDR3nt: TGTGCCAGCAGAGACGGACAGGGTGGTCAGCCCCAGCATTTT

abundance: NA
v_gene: TRBV9
d_gene: TRBD2
j_gene: TRBJ2-7
CDR3aa: CASSSRTSGGYEQYF
CDR3nt: TGTGCCAGCAGCTCTAGGACTAGCGGAGGTTACGAGCAGTACTTC

abundance: few
v_gene: TRBV12-3/TRBV12-4
d_gene: NA
j_gene: TRBJ1-1
CDR3aa: CASSNWGGAGTEAFF
CDR3nt: TGTGCCAGCAGTAACTGGGGGGGCGCGGGCACTGAAGCTTTCTTT

abundance: few
v_gene: TRBV5-1
d_gene: NA
j_gene: TRBJ2-3
CDR3aa: CASSWPSRRDTQYF
CDR3nt: TGCGCCAGCAGCTGGCCGAGTCGGAGGGATACGCAGTATTTT

abundance: NA
v_gene: TRBV19
d_gene: NA
j_gene: TRBJ2-2
CDR3aa: CASRIKDTGELFF
CDR3nt: TGTGCCAGTAGAATTAAAGACACCGGGGAGCTGTTTTTT

abundance: NA
v_gene: TRBV6-1
d_gene: NA
j_gene: TRBJ1-5
CDR3aa: CASSPMDSRYSNQPQHF
CDR3nt: TGTGCCAGCAGCCCAATGGACAGCCGTTATAGCAATCAGCCCCAGCATTTT

abundance: NA
v_gene: TRBV19
d_gene: NA
j_gene: TRBJ2-3
CDR3aa: CASSITGTRKGDTQYF
CDR3nt: TGTGCCAGTAGTATTACGGGAACTCGGAAGGGGGATACGCAGTATTTT

abundance: many
v_gene: TRBV6-1
d_gene: NA
j_gene: TRBJ2-7
CDR3aa: CASSGLPVSYEQYF
CDR3nt: TGTGCCAGCAGCGGACTACCCGTATCCTACGAGCAGTACTTC